What follows describes a single T cell receptor (beta chain). Antigen: not known. Trimming shortened V by 5 bases and J by 2 bases, and 10 bases separated the two germline ends. CDR1 is GTSNPN and CDR2 is SVGIG in the germline V gene (reference sequence). CDR3 length: 13 residues. Produced via immunoSEQ multiplex PCR; TCRdb's table is partial and in-frame only. The top ten clones hold roughly 0.6% of a sample with roughly 73,000 clones, over 70% of them seen once. This record belongs to a study of T cell clones after liver transplantation. The wider study: Three of eight recipients were HCV-positive; others had non-autoimmune, non-viral indications. Findings of the study overall: Circulating graft-donor-reactive CD4 TCRbeta sequences fell significantly post-transplant in most of the 8 subjects. A larger donor-reactive than third-party decline suggested partial antigen-specific deletion. Graft donor-reactive T cells may have migrated into the graft rather than being deleted.

The rearrangement joins TRBV30 to TRBJ1-5; D is perhaps TRBD1 (5 bases). This TCR derives from a human donor who received a liver transplant. The sequenced sample was CD4+ T cells from blood, obtained before liver transplant. Written as DNA, the CDR3 is TGTGCCTGGTCCAGGGCAGGCAATCAGCCCCAGCATTTT. It specifies CAWSRAGNQPQHF.